These T cell receptor beta chains were read from a single sample in a study of blood T cell repertoires in COVID-19. Libraries were prepared by immunoSEQ multiplex PCR; TCRdb keeps only in-frame clonotypes and omits some of them. Among 80,000 or so clones, roughly 73% were seen once, and the ten largest hold 8.5% to 10%. Sequenced material: peripheral blood. These receptors were obtained from a human donor in a cohort sampled during active COVID-19. Both conserved end residues are part of each CDR3.

v_gene	CDR3aa
TRBV11-2	CASSLVGGEGKNIQYF
TRBV5-1	CASSQGHRESYEQYF
TRBV5-1	CASSLKLDSPLHF
TRBV27	CASSFGTGGAYEQYF
TRBV4-1	CASSQFGGNTDTQYF
TRBV20-1	CSASPRGNEQYF
TRBV5-4	CASSFQQGPDTQYF
TRBV7-9	CASGRGGAYNEQFF
TRBV9	CASSLRDRANTGELFF
TRBV7-2	CASSLSRVNEQFF
TRBV5-1	CASSPGLAGPSSYEQYF
TRBV11-3	CASSLKAGGADTQYF
TRBV5-6	CASSPGRGESGELFF
TRBV29-1	CSVRGQTNYGYTF
TRBV4-2	CASSQDRTENQPQHF
TRBV28	CASSLAGYSNEKLFF
TRBV13	CASSFESNTEAFF
TRBV7-2	CASSPDWSSYEQYF
TRBV6-6	CASRPLRGASYEQYF
TRBV19	CASNPPRSSGANVLTF
TRBV13	CASSFVQYWDNEQYF
TRBV30	CAWSYAGQGNGYTF
TRBV5-1	CASTVGTGSSYEQYF
TRBV7-2	CALRGGPRRGNEQFF
TRBV6-2/TRBV6-3	CASSHLRAGYNEQFF
TRBV28	CASSPPLLRQGESQFF
TRBV7-2	CASSSPPSTDTQYF
TRBV6-5	CASRSSGGPEQYF
TRBV5-1	CASSRGQGPGYTF
TRBV5-5	CASSFVYQETQYF
TRBV4-1	CASSQESPVAQSTDTQYF
TRBV6-5	CASRPGVFGSPLHF
TRBV27	CASSPLGGGTYEQYF
TRBV3-1/TRBV3-2	CASSRLTGSNYGYTF
TRBV5-4	CASSRRYGLYGYTF
TRBV28	CASSWAPYNEQFF
TRBV5-1	CASSFDRPDYGYTF
TRBV7-9	CASSLRGGGGEKETQYF
TRBV7-2	CASSLDWGPYNEQFF
TRBV5-1	CASSPWTGSSGNTIYF
TRBV19	CASSIRGRPNEKLFF
TRBV14	CASSQNVIAGAGGELFF
TRBV2	CASRTGMNEQFF
TRBV3-1/TRBV3-2	CASSQSTSGGGRADTQYF
TRBV6-6	CASSYRGGSDTQYF
TRBV3-1/TRBV3-2	CASSSPPSDRDTQYF
TRBV5-4	CASSSPTGTSQETQYF
TRBV7-2	CASSSGQKNSPLHF
TRBV5-1	CASSFLAGVTDTQYF
TRBV5-1	CASSRPRGNIATEQYF
TRBV29-1	CSVRQGNNSPLHF
TRBV7-7	CASSPTSGGGNEQFF
TRBV12-3/TRBV12-4	CASGWGGQETQYF
TRBV20-1	CSASKEGYEQYF
TRBV6-5	CASGERGAVSYEQYF